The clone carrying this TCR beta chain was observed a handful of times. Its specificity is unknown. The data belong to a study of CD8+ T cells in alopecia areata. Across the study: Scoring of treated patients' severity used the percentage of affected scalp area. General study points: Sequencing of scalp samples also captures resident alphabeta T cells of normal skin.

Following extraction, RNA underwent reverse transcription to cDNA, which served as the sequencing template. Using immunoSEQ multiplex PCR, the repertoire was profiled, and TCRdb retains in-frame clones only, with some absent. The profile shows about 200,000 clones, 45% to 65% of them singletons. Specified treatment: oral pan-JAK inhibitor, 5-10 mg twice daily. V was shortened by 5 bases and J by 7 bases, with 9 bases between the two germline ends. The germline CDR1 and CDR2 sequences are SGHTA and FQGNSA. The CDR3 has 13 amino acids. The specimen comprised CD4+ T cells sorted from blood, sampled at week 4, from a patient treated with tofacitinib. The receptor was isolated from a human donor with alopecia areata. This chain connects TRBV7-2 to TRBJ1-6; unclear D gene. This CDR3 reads CASSPPTNSPLHF. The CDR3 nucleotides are TGTGCCAGCAGCCCCCCAACCAATTCACCCCTCCACTTT.